This T cell receptor (beta chain) was sequenced in a study of shared clonotypes between healthy human individuals. The protocol was immunoSEQ multiplex PCR, while the TCRdb copy is restricted to in-frame clones and leaves out a portion. The sample contains approximately 590,000 clones, over 95% of which appear only once. The J segment lost 9 bases and the V segment lost 5 bases, leaving 11 bases of the junction unmatched. This CDR3 has 15 residues. Germline CDR1 and CDR2: SEHNR and FQNEAQ (reference sequence). Cells designated naive CD8 were CD45RO-negative and were positively selected for CCR7, with terminally differentiated effector memory CD45RA+ cells excluded.

Sequences were obtained from naive CD8+ T cells sorted from blood. The source of this sequence is a woman in her twenties or thirties in good health. This chain connects TRBV7-9 to TRBJ2-1, with TRBD2 matching over 9 bases. In DNA, the CDR3 is TGTGCCAGCAGCCCTCCGGCTAGCGGGATGGGTGAGCAGTTCTTC. Translated, it gives CASSPPASGMGEQFF.